These 22 T cell receptor beta chains originate from one sample sequenced in a study of blood T cells in healthy people across ages. A second 7 to 11 cycle PCR used barcoded and J-beta primers. From the 5' RACE reads, TCRdb called clonotypes with MiXCR, one entry per CDR3 protein. This sample yields some 670,000 distinct CDR3 sequences, of which 52% are seen a single time; about 13% belongs to the top ten. Sample: blood. These receptors all stem from a woman older than 75 in good health.

The V call is TRBV19, the J call TRBJ2-3; D is perhaps TRBD1 (5 bases). Trimming took off 0 bases at V and 1 base at J, with 8 bases between the two ends. Germline V gives CDR1 LNHDA, CDR2 SQIVND (reference sequence). The CDR3 consists of 15 residues. The CDR3 nucleotides are TGTGCCAGTAGTATAGAGGGGCAGCGCACAGATACGCAGTATTTT. This codes for CASSIEGQRTDTQYF.

This clonotype came up many times. V and J are TRBV7-2 and TRBJ2-7; D unresolved. This CDR3 is built from 16 residues. CDR1 is SGHTA, CDR2 FQGNSA, per germline. V was shortened by 0 bases and J by 0 bases, with 12 bases between the two germline ends. CDR3 nucleotide sequence: TGTGCCAGCAGCTTAGCTCAGGCGTCACCCTCCTACGAGCAGTACTTC. Residues: CASSLAQASPSYEQYF.

The chain combines TRBV6-5 with TRBJ1-6; D gene ambiguous. Germline CDR1 MNHEY, CDR2 SVGAGI. With 2 bases removed from V and 7 bases from J, the gap between germline ends came to 15 bases. The CDR3 length is 16 residues. CDR3 nucleotides: TGTGCCAGCAGTTACCAGGCCGGGAAGGGAAATTCACCCCTCCACTTT. Amino acids: CASSYQAGKGNSPLHF.

The chain employs TRBV5-1 and TRBJ2-3; 9 bases are shared with TRBD2. The CDR3 spans 14 residues. The germline V gene has CDR1 SGHRS and CDR2 YFSETQ. Trimming at V came to 2 bases and at J to 4 bases, leaving 2 bases not matched to a gene. For the CDR3, the DNA is TGCGCCAGCAGCTTTGGACTAGCGTCAGATACGCAGTATTTT. Its translation is CASSFGLASDTQYF.

The chain uses TRBV10-3 and TRBJ2-7, with D hard to call. Germline lookup yields CDR1 ENHRY and CDR2 SYGVKD. With 0 bases removed from V and 6 bases from J, the gap between germline ends came to 9 bases. The length of the CDR3 is 13 residues. The CDR3 loop reads CAISESSGVEQYF. CDR3 coding DNA: TGTGCCATCAGTGAGTCGAGTGGCGTCGAGCAGTACTTC.

The rearrangement uses TRBV20-1 and TRBJ2-5; 7 bases map to TRBD2. Germline values: CDR1 DFQATT, CDR2 SNEGSKA (reference sequence). The CDR3 runs to 14 residues. CDR3 coding DNA: TGCGGCGCACCCCCTAGCGGACCGCAAGAGACCCAGTACTTC. It codes for CGAPPSGPQETQYF.

V gene TRBV20-1 combines with J gene TRBJ1-6, with 10 bases matching TRBD1. V was clipped by 3 bases and J by 4 bases; unmatched bases: 3. Germline CDR1 reads DFQATT; CDR2 reads SNEGSKA (reference sequence). The CDR3 has 15 residues. The CDR3 here is CSARTGGQYNSPLHF. CDR3 coding DNA: TGCAGTGCTAGGACAGGGGGCCAATATAATTCACCCCTCCACTTT.

The gene calls are TRBV12-3 or TRBV12-4 and TRBJ2-5; a possible D gene is TRBD2 (5 bases). The CDR3 loop spans 15 amino acids. Trimming took 4 bases from V and 0 from J, leaving 12 bases between them. The CDR3 loop reads CASSSKRYYQETQYF. CDR3 nucleotide sequence: TGTGCCAGCAGTTCAAAGCGGTACTACCAAGAGACCCAGTACTTC.

This clonotype was counted ten times or more. The rearrangement links TRBV6-2 or TRBV6-3 to TRBJ2-7; no definite D call. This CDR3 is built from 11 residues. V was cut by 0 bases and J by 6 bases, with 3 bases left in between. Germline CDR1 MNHEY, CDR2 SVGEGT. The DNA of the CDR3 is TGTGCCAGCAGTTACTCCGCCGAGCAGTACTTC. Amino acids: CASSYSAEQYF.

This clonotype was seen a single time. The V call is TRBV6-4, the J call TRBJ2-3; D is perhaps TRBD1 or TRBD2 (6 bases each). V dropped 6 bases and J dropped 10 bases, with 14 bases sitting between them. The CDR3 is 12 amino acids. In germline, CDR1 is MRHNA, CDR2 SNTAGT. The CDR3: CASSLPGGSQYF. CDR3 bases: TGTGCCAGCAGCCTCCCCGGGGGCTCGCAGTATTTT.

This clonotype was observed many times. V gene TRBV28 combines with J gene TRBJ2-5; 11 bases line up with TRBD1. Per the germline V gene, CDR1 is MDHEN and CDR2 is SYDVKM. The length of the CDR3 is 15 residues. V shed 3 bases and J 7 bases; nucleotides not matched to a gene: 7. CDR3: CASSFRGQGGVTQYF. The CDR3 nucleotides are TGTGCCAGCAGTTTCCGGGGACAGGGGGGTGTGACCCAGTACTTC.

In its sample, this clonotype was seen many times. V usage is TRBV12-3 or TRBV12-4 and J usage is TRBJ2-1; maybe TRBD1 (7 bases). Deletions cut 11 bases from V and 5 bases from J, with 13 bases between. The CDR3 is made up of 12 amino acids. The CDR3 nucleotides read TGTGCCGTCAGGGGGGTTGACAATGAGCAGTTCTTC. Encoded protein: CAVRGVDNEQFF.

With regard to this clonotype: This may be a read error, as it is one base from a much larger clone. The V call is TRBV29-1, the J call TRBJ1-2; unclear D gene. The V gene lost 7 bases and the J gene lost 12 bases, with 15 bases spanning the gap. There are 10 residues in the CDR3. Germline V gene data show CDR1 as SQVTM and CDR2 as ANQGSEA. The CDR3 loop is CSAGPGGHTF. The CDR3 DNA reads TGCAGCGCTGGGCCTGGAGGCCACACCTTC.

A few counts support this clonotype. The chain uses TRBV7-9 and TRBJ1-4; D ambiguous. CDR1 SEHNR and CDR2 FQNEAQ come from the germline V gene (reference sequence). The CDR3 spans 12 residues. V lost 1 base and J 8 bases, leaving 5 bases between the germline ends. The CDR3 sequence: CASSLVEEKLFF. CDR3 sequence (DNA): TGTGCCAGCAGCTTAGTAGAGGAAAAACTGTTTTTT.

This clonotype has a handful of counts. This sequence joins TRBV7-2 and TRBJ1-4, with a weak D call TRBD1 (6 bases). The CDR3 consists of 14 residues. Germline V gene data show CDR1 as SGHTA and CDR2 as FQGNSA. Trimming removed 5 bases from V and 8 bases from J, with 15 bases in between. The CDR3 region has the DNA TGTGCCAGCAGCACCCACGGGGGCAGGGAAAAACTGTTTTTT. Protein: CASSTHGGREKLFF.

The rearrangement joins TRBV15 to TRBJ2-4; 11 positions match TRBD1. The DNA end is more similar to TRBJ2-5, so the J call may be wrong. CDR1 is LNHNV and CDR2 is YYDKDF in the germline V gene (reference sequence). The CDR3 is 14 amino acids. DNA of the CDR3: TGTGCCACCACTGGACAGGGGGCAAGAGAGACCCAGTACTTC. Amino acid sequence: CATTGQGARETQYF.

Ten or more counts support this clonotype. V is TRBV7-9 and J is TRBJ2-6; no firm D call. Germline V gene data show CDR1 as SEHNR and CDR2 as FQNEAQ (reference sequence). This CDR3 comprises 12 residues. Trimming left V 3 bases short and J 8 bases short, with 5 bases between. Written as DNA, the CDR3 is TGTGCCAGCAGCTTTAGTACCAACGTCCTGACTTTC. The encoded protein is CASSFSTNVLTF.

J is TRBJ2-7 and V is TRBV7-9, with 10 bases that match TRBD1. The length of the CDR3 is 16 residues. The junction had 7 bases not matched to a gene; V was cut back by 1 base and J by 4 bases. Per the germline V gene, CDR1 is SEHNR and CDR2 is FQNEAQ (reference sequence). CDR3: CASSLDPGQGTYEQYF. In DNA, the CDR3 is TGTGCCAGCAGCTTAGATCCGGGACAGGGGACTTACGAGCAGTACTTC. Using reference TRBV7-9 and TRBJ2-7 for the parts outside the CDR3, the full variable domain is DTGVSQNPRHKITKRGQNVTFRCDPISEHNRLYWYRQTLGQGPEFLTYFQNEAQLEKSRLLSDRFSAERPKGSFSTLEIQRTEQGDSAMYLCASSLDPGQGTYEQYFGPGTRLTVT.

The chain recombines TRBV27 with TRBJ2-3, with TRBD2 matching 10 bases. The CDR3 spans 16 residues. Looked up from germline, CDR1 is MNHEY and CDR2 is SMNVEV (reference sequence). Trimming removed 3 bases from V and 7 bases from J; junction bases left unmatched: 10. The CDR3 sequence is CASSLESGGATHTQYF. CDR3 nucleotide sequence: TGTGCCAGCAGTTTGGAAAGCGGGGGGGCAACCCATACGCAGTATTTT.

About this clonotype: With a much larger clone just one base away, this may be a read error. The chain is built from TRBV27 and TRBJ2-5; a weak D match, TRBD1 (6 bases). In germline, CDR1 is MNHEY, CDR2 SMNVEV (reference sequence). The CDR3 has 15 amino acids. The CDR3 reads CAGSLSSQGKKTQYF. CDR3 nucleotides: TGTGCCGGCAGTTTATCAAGCCAGGGGAAAAAGACCCAGTACTTC.

The chain is built from TRBV3-1 and TRBJ2-3; D gene uncertain. V gave up 8 bases and J gave up 0 bases, with 12 bases separating them. CDR3 length equals 14 residues. Germline CDR1 LGHDT, CDR2 YNNKEL (reference sequence). CDR3 sequence: CASVGSLSTDTQYF. The CDR3 bases are TGTGCCAGCGTGGGGTCACTCAGCACAGATACGCAGTATTTT.

This clonotype was recorded a few times. The V call is TRBV6-2 or TRBV6-3, the J call TRBJ2-7, with no clear D. Trimming took 6 bases from V and 2 from J, leaving 11 bases between them. Germline values: CDR1 MNHEY, CDR2 SVGEGT. The CDR3 spans 13 residues. The CDR3: CASRPSGAYEQYF. CDR3 sequence (DNA): TGTGCCAGCAGGCCCAGTGGTGCCTACGAGCAGTACTTC.